One and the same sample provided the 26 T cell receptor beta chains below, sequenced in a study of vaccination and CD4 T cells after COVID-19. Oncomine TCR Beta short-read sequencing was applied to DNA from cultured CD4+ T cells. MiXCR, run by TCRdb on the PCR reads, gives a single entry per CDR3 protein. The repertoire includes a few thousand distinct CDR3 sequences, under 25% of them detected once, and approximately 15% sits in the top ten. Their specific antigens are unknown. Treatment noted: approximately nine-day PBMC culture with coronavirus spike peptide pools or control peptides (ViraFEST assay). Material for sequencing was CD4+ T cells from blood, cultured in vitro. The receptors shown here come from a human donor who had recovered from COVID-19.

The gene calls are TRBV7-9 and TRBJ2-7; 7 bases match TRBD1. Trimming at V came to 1 base and at J to 2 bases, leaving 5 bases not matched to a gene. CDR1 is SEHNR, CDR2 FQNEAQ, per germline (reference sequence). The CDR3 is 15 residues long. The CDR3, as DNA: TGTGCCAGCAGCTTAGACCGGACAGGCCCCTACGAGCAGTACTTC. Translation gives CASSLDRTGPYEQYF.

This sequence joins TRBV6-1 and TRBJ2-1; D may be TRBD2 (7 bases). Deletions cut 5 bases from V and 7 bases from J, with 21 bases between. The length of the CDR3 is 16 residues. Germline assignment: CDR1 MNHNS and CDR2 SASEGT. The CDR3 DNA reads TGTGCCAGCAGTCACCTGTGGGGGGGCTCGGGGAATGAGCAGTTCTTC. It codes for CASSHLWGGSGNEQFF.

This clonotype was seen a few times. This CDR3 is CSATDHPSYNSPLHF. CDR3 coding DNA: TGCAGTGCTACCGACCACCCCTCCTATAATTCACCCCTCCACTTT. This chain links TRBV20-1 with TRBJ1-6; the D is unclear. CDR1 is DFQATT and CDR2 is SNEGSKA in the germline V gene (reference sequence). The CDR3 runs 15 residues. The V end was cut by 4 bases, the J end by 0 bases, with 10 bases between.

The chain carries TRBV5-1 and TRBJ1-6; 10 bases are a match to TRBD1. The CDR3 is made up of 14 amino acids. CDR1 SGHRS and CDR2 YFSETQ come from the germline V gene. J was trimmed by 8 bases and V by 6 bases; bases with no gene match: 5. The CDR3 DNA sequence: TGCGCCAGCACCCCGGGACAGGGGTATTCACCCCTCCACTTT. Translated: CASTPGQGYSPLHF.

Only a few counts were recorded for this clonotype. V usage is TRBV19 and J usage is TRBJ2-4; D is ambiguous. The germline V gene encodes CDR1 LNHDA and CDR2 SQIVND (reference sequence). The ends were cut back, 5 bases at V and 0 bases at J, with 8 bases in the middle. This CDR3 region has 14 residues. The CDR3 reads CASSGWEAKNIQYF. The DNA of the CDR3 is TGTGCCAGTAGTGGGTGGGAAGCCAAAAACATTCAGTACTTC.

Relative to its sample, this clonotype is medium-sized (0.01 to 0.1%). This chain links TRBV7-9 with TRBJ1-1; the D is unclear. V was shortened by 5 bases and J by 3 bases, with 13 bases between the two germline ends. CDR3 size: 14 residues. Germline loops: CDR1 SEHNR, CDR2 FQNEAQ (reference sequence). DNA for the CDR3: TGTGCCAGCAGCGCCGAAGCCAGGCACACTGAAGCTTTCTTT. This sequence encodes CASSAEARHTEAFF.

The V and J genes are TRBV30 and TRBJ1-2; D is possibly TRBD1 (6 bases). The length of the CDR3 is 12 residues. From germline, CDR1 is GTSNPN and CDR2 SVGIG (reference sequence). Trimming pared 0 bases from V and 12 bases from J, leaving 14 bases between. CDR3 protein: CAWSVGGSEDTF. CDR3 nucleotides: TGTGCCTGGAGTGTAGGGGGTTCCGAAGACACCTTC.

This clonotype is deemed medium-sized. The chain has TRBV20-1 and TRBJ2-7; D is perhaps TRBD1 (5 bases). The CDR3 contains 15 residues. With 6 bases removed from V and 1 base from J, the gap between germline ends came to 19 bases. Germline V lookup: CDR1 DFQATT, CDR2 SNEGSKA (reference sequence). DNA of the CDR3: TGCAGTGCCTACAGCCAGGGCAAGATATCCTACGAGCAGTACTTC. This codes for CSAYSQGKISYEQYF.

J is TRBJ2-7 and V is TRBV10-3; TRBD1 aligns across 7 bases. Germline assignment: CDR1 ENHRY and CDR2 SYGVKD. The CDR3 covers 13 residues. V dropped 7 bases and J dropped 3; count of bases not matched to a gene: 6. The chain's CDR3 is CAIKTGQSYEQYF. The CDR3 DNA reads TGTGCCATCAAGACGGGACAGAGCTACGAGCAGTACTTC.

V gene TRBV6-1 combines with J gene TRBJ1-5, with TRBD1 as a possible D gene (5 bases). Per the germline V gene, CDR1 is MNHNS and CDR2 is SASEGT. V shed 3 bases and J shed 6 bases, with 12 bases lying between them. The CDR3 runs to 14 residues. CDR3 DNA: TGTGCCAGCAGTGACGGGGGAGTTGGTCAGCCCCAGCATTTT. This sequence encodes CASSDGGVGQPQHF.

Comment on this clonotype: One end of the junction does not line up with germline, which may come from a read error. V gene TRBV18 combines with J gene TRBJ1-1, with D perhaps matching TRBD1 (5 bases). The germline CDR1 and CDR2 sequences are KGHSH and LQKENI. This CDR3 has 14 residues. CDR3 sequence (DNA): TGTGCCAGCTCACCAGATGCACTGGGGACTGAGGCTTTCTTT. Translation gives CASSPDALGTEAFF. The variable domain in full, completed from reference TRBV18 and TRBJ1-1, reads NAGVMQNPRHLVRRRGQEARLRCSPMKGHSHVYWYRQLPEEGLKFMVYLQKENIIDESGMPKERFSAEFPKEGPSILRIQQVVRGDSAAYFCASSPDALGTEAFFGQGTRLTVV.

The chain employs TRBV9 and TRBJ1-3, with a weak D call TRBD1 (5 bases). Germline-derived CDR1 and CDR2 are SGDLS and YYNGEE. This CDR3 region has 16 residues. The germline V and J ends were trimmed by 0 bases and 0 bases, with 10 bases remaining between them. For the CDR3, the DNA is TGTGCCAGCAGCGTAGATTGGGGGTACTCTGGAAACACCATATATTTT. Translation gives CASSVDWGYSGNTIYF.

This clonotype was seen only a few times. This chain joins TRBV30 and TRBJ1-1; tentatively, D is TRBD1 (5 bases). Trimming pared 3 bases from V and 5 bases from J, leaving 16 bases between. Germline V lookup: CDR1 GTSNPN, CDR2 SVGIG (reference sequence). The CDR3 is 14 amino acids. CDR3 nucleotide sequence: TGTGCCTGGAGCCCTGGGGGGGGTAAAACTGAAGCTTTCTTT. Protein sequence: CAWSPGGGKTEAFF.

By proportion, this clonotype is medium-sized. The chain uses TRBV20-1 and TRBJ2-3; D is ambiguous. The V and J ends lost 3 bases and 1 base respectively, with 11 bases between them. The germline CDR1 and CDR2 sequences are DFQATT and SNEGSKA (reference sequence). The CDR3 has 14 amino acids. The CDR3 DNA reads as TGCAGTGCTAGTGCCGGTATGGGCACAGATACGCAGTATTTT. The encoded protein is CSASAGMGTDTQYF.

J is TRBJ2-7 and V is TRBV5-1; 7 bases map to TRBD2. Per germline, CDR1 SGHRS and CDR2 YFSETQ. This CDR3 has 14 amino acids. J gave up 3 bases and V 0 bases, and 3 bases lay outside the gene matches. The CDR3, as DNA: TGCGCCAGCAGCTTGGGGGGGGGATACTACGAGCAGTACTTC. Protein product: CASSLGGGYYEQYF.

Sample share makes this clonotype medium-sized (0.01 to 0.1%). The genes are TRBV2 and TRBJ2-3; no definite D call. V lost 7 bases and J lost 1, with 6 bases in between. The CDR3 consists of 12 residues. The V gene's germline CDR1 is SNHLY and CDR2 FYNNEI. CDR3 sequence (DNA): TGTGCCAGCAATGTGGGCACAGATACGCAGTATTTT. This sequence encodes CASNVGTDTQYF. The complete variable domain, with remaining parts taken from reference TRBV2 and TRBJ2-3, reads EPEVTQTPSHQVTQMGQEVILRCVPISNHLYFYWYRQILGQKVEFLVSFYNNEISEKSEIFDDQFSVERPDGSNFTLKIRSTKLEDSAMYFCASNVGTDTQYFGPGTRLTVL.

This clonotype was seen a handful of times. This chain's CDR3 is CASSGGSNYGYTF. For the CDR3, the DNA is TGTGCCAGCAGCGGCGGATCTAACTATGGCTACACCTTC. V and J are TRBV6-1 and TRBJ1-2, with D unresolved. Trimming took off 6 bases at V and 0 bases at J, with 8 bases between the two ends. The CDR3 covers 13 residues. Per the germline V gene, CDR1 is MNHNS and CDR2 is SASEGT.

This clonotype is labeled as medium-sized. The chain employs TRBV10-3 and TRBJ1-2, with TRBD1 matching over 7 bases. V gave up 10 bases and J gave up 0 bases; unmatched junction bases: 20. Germline V gene sequence: CDR1 ENHRY, CDR2 SYGVKD. This CDR3 has 18 residues. CDR3 sequence reads: CATTRGSSQYGPNYGYTF. As DNA, the CDR3 is TGTGCCACCACCAGGGGGTCCTCTCAGTACGGTCCTAACTATGGCTACACCTTC.

This clonotype ranks as medium-sized (0.01 to 0.1%). V gene TRBV5-1 combines with J gene TRBJ2-3; the match to TRBD1 covers 8 bases. The CDR3 runs to 17 residues. V gave up 1 base and J gave up 0 bases; unmatched junction bases: 7. CDR1 SGHRS and CDR2 YFSETQ come from the germline V gene. CDR3 DNA sequence: TGCGCCAGCAGCTTGACGGGGACAGGCTATAGCACAGATACGCAGTATTTT. It translates to CASSLTGTGYSTDTQYF.

By proportion, this clonotype is medium-sized (0.01 to 0.1%). The chain carries TRBV20-1 and TRBJ1-5; D is ambiguous. The germline V and J ends were trimmed by 5 bases and 1 base, with 6 bases remaining between them. Germline CDR1 and CDR2: DFQATT and SNEGSKA (reference sequence). CDR3 length: 12 amino acids. The CDR3 DNA is TGCAGTGCTGGGATCAGCAATCAGCCCCAGCATTTT. This translates into CSAGISNQPQHF.

This clonotype came up a few times. This chain uses TRBV20-1 with TRBJ2-1, with D possibly being TRBD1 (6 bases). The CDR3 totals 16 residues. Looked up from germline, CDR1 is DFQATT and CDR2 is SNEGSKA (reference sequence). V was cut by 0 bases and J by 4 bases, with 16 bases left in between. CDR3 protein: CSARDRQGSNYNEQFF. CDR3 in DNA: TGCAGTGCTAGAGATCGGCAGGGGTCTAATTACAATGAGCAGTTCTTC.

This clonotype was recorded a few times. This chain links TRBV3-1 with TRBJ2-2; D gene uncertain. The ends were cut back, 4 bases at V and 3 bases at J, with 6 bases in the middle. The CDR3 loop spans 13 amino acids. Germline CDR1 and CDR2: LGHDT and YNNKEL (reference sequence). CDR3 sequence: CASSPLDTGELFF. CDR3 nucleotide sequence: TGTGCCAGCAGCCCTCTGGACACCGGGGAGCTGTTTTTT.

A few counts support this clonotype. In nucleotides, the CDR3 is TGTGCCAGCAGTTTTAGGGGGGGAATGAACACTGAAGCTTTCTTT. Protein product: CASSFRGGMNTEAFF. The chain employs TRBV12-3 or TRBV12-4 and TRBJ1-1; a possible D gene is TRBD1 (6 bases). The CDR3 has 15 residues. Trimming removed 3 bases at V and 0 bases at J, with 11 bases between.

The rearrangement joins TRBV7-2 to TRBJ2-3; D gene uncertain. In germline, CDR1 is SGHTA, CDR2 FQGNSA. The CDR3 is 15 residues long. V was trimmed by 5 bases and J by 1 base, leaving 13 bases between them. In DNA form, the CDR3 reads TGTGCCAGCAGCCCCTCTGGCCGGGGCACAGATACGCAGTATTTT. Translating gives CASSPSGRGTDTQYF. Complete variable domain (other parts from reference TRBV7-2 and TRBJ2-3): GAGVSQSPSNKVTEKGKDVELRCDPISGHTALYWYRQSLGQGLEFLIYFQGNSAPDKSGLPSDRFSAERTGGSVSTLTIQRTQQEDSAVYLCASSPSGRGTDTQYFGPGTRLTVL.

V usage is TRBV18 and J usage is TRBJ2-5, with 10 nucleotides matching TRBD2. With V trimmed by 2 bases and J by 3 bases, 3 bases remained unmatched. The CDR3 spans 15 residues. CDR1 is KGHSH and CDR2 is LQKENI in the germline V gene. CDR3 sequence: CASSPSGGGEETQYF. The CDR3 DNA follows: TGTGCCAGCTCACCAAGCGGGGGGGGAGAAGAGACCCAGTACTTC.

This clonotype showed up just a few times. V usage is TRBV18 and J usage is TRBJ1-1; D gene unclear. The V gene's germline CDR1 is KGHSH and CDR2 LQKENI. The CDR3 contains 14 residues. Between the trimmed V and J ends, which lost 8 bases and 0 bases, there was a span of 13 bases. The CDR3 is CASALQEMNTEAFF. As DNA, the CDR3 is TGTGCCAGCGCATTACAAGAGATGAACACTGAAGCTTTCTTT.